The 3 T cell receptor beta chains given below trace back to one sample, sequenced in a study of technical replicates of blood from a few donors (TCRdb year 2017). The method was the immunoSEQ multiplex PCR assay. TCRdb obtained this table from immuneACCESS and retained in-frame rearrangements with V and J assigned. These tables miss some clones; where compared with another copy, unresolved V genes account for less than half of the shortfall, and the remainder is unexplained. For this sample the table gives roughly 60,000 clones, of which roughly 91% were detected only once. The ten most abundant clones make up around 5.1% of the sample. The sequenced sample was PBMCs. The receptors were gathered from a human donor in good health. Some clones in this sample may be carry-over from other donors' samples.

The chain couples TRBV4-1 to TRBJ2-3, with TRBD2 matching 7 bases. V was pared by 4 bases and J by 2 bases, with 12 bases of the junction left unmatched. The germline V gene encodes CDR1 MGHRA and CDR2 YSYEKL. This CDR3 spans 17 amino acids. This CDR3 reads CASSPQPASGYTDTQYF. DNA for the CDR3: TGCGCCAGCAGCCCTCAGCCGGCTAGCGGATACACAGATACGCAGTATTTT.

The rearrangement joins TRBV9 to TRBJ1-3; 7 bases fit TRBD1. With V trimmed by 3 bases and J by 0 bases, 6 bases remained unmatched. Germline CDR1 reads SGDLS; CDR2 reads YYNGEE. This CDR3 is 16 amino acids long. The CDR3 loop is CASSGGQESSGNTIYF. CDR3 nucleotides: TGTGCCAGCAGCGGAGGACAGGAGAGCTCTGGAAACACCATATATTTT.

This sequence joins TRBV7-9 and TRBJ2-1; 9 nucleotides agree with TRBD2. V lost 4 bases and J lost 9; bases outside the gene matches: 10. CDR3 length equals 15 residues. Per the germline V gene, CDR1 is SEHNR and CDR2 is FQNEAQ (reference sequence). DNA of the CDR3: TGTGCCAGCAGCTCCGGGACTAGCACTGAGAGTGAGCAGTTCTTC. Its translation is CASSSGTSTESEQFF.